This record looks at one TCR beta chain sequence and its context. Sequenced by immunoSEQ multiplex PCR; TCRdb stores in-frame clones only, minus some. The table shows 250,000 to 300,000 clones, with 91% occurring only once. These data originate in a study of blood T cell repertoires in COVID-19. Germline CDR1 MDHEN, CDR2 SYDVKM. CDR3 length: 16 residues. V dropped 6 bases and J dropped 4; count of bases not matched to a gene: 10. The receptor was derived from a woman aged 30 to 39 with COVID-19, enrolled during active disease. The specimen sequenced was peripheral blood. This chain links TRBV28 with TRBJ2-7; 12 bases are shared with TRBD2. CDR3 sequence reads: CASSRNGLAGRYEQYF. For the CDR3, the DNA is TGTGCCAGCAGCCGAAATGGACTAGCGGGAAGATACGAGCAGTACTTC.